This T cell receptor (beta chain) was captured by sequencing in a study of blood T cells in healthy people across ages. General study points: Getting older went along with TCR beta diversity per million T cells dropping roughly linearly.

With respect to this clonotype: Its specificity is unknown.

V was pared by 2 bases and J by 7 bases, with 18 bases between. The CDR3 is 15 residues long. Researchers isolated at least 7 million PBMCs per sample. Primed by a sample-barcoded 5' primer and a J-beta primer mix, a second PCR proceeded for about 6 to 12 cycles. Every cDNA molecule carried a tag from a template-switch adaptor bearing 12 random nucleotides. Using its own MiXCR run on the 5' RACE reads, TCRdb lists one record per CDR3 protein. The table shows under 800,000 distinct CDR3 sequences, with more than 40% occurring only once. This TCR was recovered from an older woman in good health. The sequenced material came from blood. This chain uses TRBV12-3 or TRBV12-4 with TRBJ2-7, with D uncertain. CDR3 nucleotide sequence: TGTGCCAGCAGTTTATTCTCTGGGCCACGGACGGAGCAGTACTTC. The encoded protein is CASSLFSGPRTEQYF.